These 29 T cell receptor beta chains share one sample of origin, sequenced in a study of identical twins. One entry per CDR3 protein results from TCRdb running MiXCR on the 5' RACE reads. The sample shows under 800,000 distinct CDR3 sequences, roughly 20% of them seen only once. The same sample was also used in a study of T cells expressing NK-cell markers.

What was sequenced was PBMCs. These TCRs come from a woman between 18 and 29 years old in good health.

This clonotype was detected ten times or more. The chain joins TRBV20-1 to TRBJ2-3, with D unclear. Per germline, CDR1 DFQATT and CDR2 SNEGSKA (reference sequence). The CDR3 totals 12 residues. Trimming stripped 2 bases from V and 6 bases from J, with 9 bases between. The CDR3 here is CSARQAADTQYF. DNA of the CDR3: TGCAGTGCTAGACAGGCGGCGGATACGCAGTATTTT.

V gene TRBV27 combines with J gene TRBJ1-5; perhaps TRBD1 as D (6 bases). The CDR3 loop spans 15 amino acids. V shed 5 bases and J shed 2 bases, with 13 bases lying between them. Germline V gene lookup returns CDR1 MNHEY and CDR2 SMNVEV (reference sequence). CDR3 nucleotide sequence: TGTGCCAGCAGTCGCAGGGGAGCGGGCAATCAGCCCCAGCATTTT. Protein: CASSRRGAGNQPQHF.

CDR3 sequence reads: CASSQEGRAGDQPQHF. In DNA form, the CDR3 reads TGCGCCAGCAGCCAAGAGGGACGGGCAGGGGATCAGCCCCAGCATTTT. This rearrangement joins TRBV4-3 to TRBJ1-5; D may be TRBD1 (6 bases). The CDR3 is 16 amino acids. V dropped 0 bases and J dropped 5 bases, with 14 bases sitting between them. CDR1 LGHNA and CDR2 YSLEER come from the germline V gene.

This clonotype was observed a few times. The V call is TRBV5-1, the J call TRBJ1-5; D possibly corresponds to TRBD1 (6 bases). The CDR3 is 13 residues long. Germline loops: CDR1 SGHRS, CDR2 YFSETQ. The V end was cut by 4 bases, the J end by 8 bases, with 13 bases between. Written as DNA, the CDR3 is TGCGCCAGCAGCCTCAGGGGACGAGAGCCCCAGCATTTT. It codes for CASSLRGREPQHF.

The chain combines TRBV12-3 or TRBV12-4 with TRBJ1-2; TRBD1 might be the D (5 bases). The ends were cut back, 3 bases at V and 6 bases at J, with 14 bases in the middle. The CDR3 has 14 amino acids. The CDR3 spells CASSLGGERNGYTF. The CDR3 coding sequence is TGTGCCAGCAGTTTGGGGGGAGAAAGGAATGGCTACACCTTC.

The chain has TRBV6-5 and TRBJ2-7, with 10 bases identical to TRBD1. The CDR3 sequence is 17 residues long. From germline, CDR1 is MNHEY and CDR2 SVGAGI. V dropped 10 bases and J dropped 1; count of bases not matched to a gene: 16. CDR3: CANPRLRTGGRSYEQYF. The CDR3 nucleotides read TGTGCCAACCCTCGACTCCGGACAGGGGGAAGGTCCTACGAGCAGTACTTC.

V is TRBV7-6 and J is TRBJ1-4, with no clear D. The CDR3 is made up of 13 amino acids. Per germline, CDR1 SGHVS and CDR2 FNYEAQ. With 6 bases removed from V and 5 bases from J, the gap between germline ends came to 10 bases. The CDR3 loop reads CASRSRGNEKLFF. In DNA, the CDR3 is TGTGCCAGCAGGTCTCGGGGAAATGAAAAACTGTTTTTT.

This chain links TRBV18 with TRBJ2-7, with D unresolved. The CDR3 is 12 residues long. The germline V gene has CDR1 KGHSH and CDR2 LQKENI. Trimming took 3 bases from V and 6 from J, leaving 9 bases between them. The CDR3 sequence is CASSPNTLEQYF. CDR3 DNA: TGTGCCAGCTCACCCAATACCCTCGAGCAGTACTTC.

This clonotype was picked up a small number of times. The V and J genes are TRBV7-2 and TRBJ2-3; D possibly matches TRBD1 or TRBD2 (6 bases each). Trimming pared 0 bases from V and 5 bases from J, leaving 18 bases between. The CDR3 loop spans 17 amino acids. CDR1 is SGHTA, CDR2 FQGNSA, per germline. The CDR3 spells CASSLARGRWQGDTQYF. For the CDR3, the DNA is TGTGCCAGCAGCTTAGCCCGGGGGCGGTGGCAGGGAGATACGCAGTATTTT.

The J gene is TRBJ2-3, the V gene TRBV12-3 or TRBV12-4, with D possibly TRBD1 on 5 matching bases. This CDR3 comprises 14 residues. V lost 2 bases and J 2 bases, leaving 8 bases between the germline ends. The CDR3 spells CASSLNRFTDTQYF. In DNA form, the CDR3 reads TGTGCCAGCAGTTTAAACAGGTTCACAGATACGCAGTATTTT.

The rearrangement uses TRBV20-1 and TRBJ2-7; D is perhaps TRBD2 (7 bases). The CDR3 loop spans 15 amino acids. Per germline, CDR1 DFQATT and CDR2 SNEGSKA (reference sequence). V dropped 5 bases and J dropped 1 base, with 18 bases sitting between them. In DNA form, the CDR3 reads TGCAGTGCTGGACTAAACGGGGGGCTTTCCTACGAGCAGTACTTC. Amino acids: CSAGLNGGLSYEQYF.

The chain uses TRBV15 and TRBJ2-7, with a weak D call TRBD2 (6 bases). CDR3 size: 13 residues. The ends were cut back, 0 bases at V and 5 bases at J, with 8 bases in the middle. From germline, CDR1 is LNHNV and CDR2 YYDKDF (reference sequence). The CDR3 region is CATSRDPGDEQYF. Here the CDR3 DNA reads TGTGCCACCAGCAGAGATCCGGGGGACGAGCAGTACTTC.

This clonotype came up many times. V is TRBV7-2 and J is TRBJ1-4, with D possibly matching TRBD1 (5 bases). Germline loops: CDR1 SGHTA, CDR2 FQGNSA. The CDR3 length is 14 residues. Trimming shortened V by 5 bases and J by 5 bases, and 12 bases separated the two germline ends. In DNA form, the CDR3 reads TGTGCCAGCAGCAACCGGGACGGAAATGAAAAACTGTTTTTT. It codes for CASSNRDGNEKLFF.

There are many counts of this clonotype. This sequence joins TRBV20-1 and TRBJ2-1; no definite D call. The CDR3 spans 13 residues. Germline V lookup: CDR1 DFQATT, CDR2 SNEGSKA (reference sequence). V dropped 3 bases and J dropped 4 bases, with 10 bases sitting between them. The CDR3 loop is CSASPSVYNEQFF. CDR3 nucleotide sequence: TGCAGTGCTAGCCCCTCAGTGTACAATGAGCAGTTCTTC.

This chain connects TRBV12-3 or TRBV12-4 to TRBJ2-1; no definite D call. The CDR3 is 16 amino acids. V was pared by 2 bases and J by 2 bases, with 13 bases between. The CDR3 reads CASSLQVTGPYNEQFF. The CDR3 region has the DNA TGTGCCAGCAGTTTACAGGTGACCGGGCCCTACAATGAGCAGTTCTTC.

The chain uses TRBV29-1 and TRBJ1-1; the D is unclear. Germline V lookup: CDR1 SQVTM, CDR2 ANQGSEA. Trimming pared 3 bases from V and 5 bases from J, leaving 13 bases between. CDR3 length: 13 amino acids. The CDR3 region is CSVDGKEDTEAFF. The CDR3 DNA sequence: TGCAGCGTTGATGGGAAGGAGGATACTGAAGCTTTCTTT. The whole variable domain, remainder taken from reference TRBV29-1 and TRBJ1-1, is SAVISQKPSRDICQRGTSLTIQCQVDSQVTMMFWYRQQPGQSLTLIATANQGSEATYESGFVIDKFPISRPNLTFSTLTVSNMSPEDSSIYLCSVDGKEDTEAFFGQGTRLTVV.

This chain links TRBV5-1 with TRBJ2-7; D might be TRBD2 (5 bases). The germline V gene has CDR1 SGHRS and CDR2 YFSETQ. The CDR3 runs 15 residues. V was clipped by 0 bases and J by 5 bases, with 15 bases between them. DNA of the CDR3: TGCGCCAGCAGCTTGGTGCACGGAGGACCGGACGAGCAGTACTTC. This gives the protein CASSLVHGGPDEQYF.

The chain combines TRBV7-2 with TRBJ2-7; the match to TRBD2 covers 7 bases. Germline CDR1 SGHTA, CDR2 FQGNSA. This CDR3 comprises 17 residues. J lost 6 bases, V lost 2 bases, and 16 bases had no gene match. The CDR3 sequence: CASSLRARPRGGFEQYF. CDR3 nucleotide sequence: TGTGCCAGCAGCTTAAGGGCCCGGCCCCGGGGAGGGTTCGAGCAGTACTTC.

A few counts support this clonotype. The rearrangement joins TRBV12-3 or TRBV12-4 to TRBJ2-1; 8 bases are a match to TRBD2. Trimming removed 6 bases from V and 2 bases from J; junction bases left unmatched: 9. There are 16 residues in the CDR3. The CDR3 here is CASRRKAGATYNEQFF. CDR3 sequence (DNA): TGTGCCAGCAGACGGAAAGCGGGAGCTACCTACAATGAGCAGTTCTTC.

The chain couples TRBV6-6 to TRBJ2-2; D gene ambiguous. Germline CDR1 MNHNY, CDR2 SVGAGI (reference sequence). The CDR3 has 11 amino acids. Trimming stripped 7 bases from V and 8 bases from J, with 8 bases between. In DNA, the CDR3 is TGTGCCAGCACATATGCAGGGGAGCTGTTTTTT. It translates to CASTYAGELFF.

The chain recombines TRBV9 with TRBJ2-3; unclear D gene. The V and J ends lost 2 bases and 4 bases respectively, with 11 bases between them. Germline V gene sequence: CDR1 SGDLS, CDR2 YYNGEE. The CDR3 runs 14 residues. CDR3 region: CASSVLGSADTQYF. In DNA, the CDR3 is TGTGCCAGCAGCGTTCTGGGTTCAGCAGATACGCAGTATTTT.

DNA for the CDR3: TGTGCTAGTGGTTTTGTGGGACAGGGTAACTACGAGCAGTACTTC. It yields the protein CASGFVGQGNYEQYF. This chain uses TRBV12-5 with TRBJ2-7, with 9 nucleotides matching TRBD1. The CDR3 runs 15 residues. J gave up 3 bases and V 3 bases, and 6 bases lay outside the gene matches. CDR1 is LGHNT and CDR2 is FRNRAP in the germline V gene.

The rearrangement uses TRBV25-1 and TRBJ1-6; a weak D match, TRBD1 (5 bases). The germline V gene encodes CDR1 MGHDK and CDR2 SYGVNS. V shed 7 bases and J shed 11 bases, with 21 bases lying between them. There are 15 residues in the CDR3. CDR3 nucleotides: TGTGCCAGCACATCCACGGCGCAGGGCAGCACACCCCTCCACTTT. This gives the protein CASTSTAQGSTPLHF. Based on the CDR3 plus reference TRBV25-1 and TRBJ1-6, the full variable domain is EADIYQTPRYLVIGTGKKITLECSQTMGHDKMYWYQQDPGMELHLIHYSYGVNSTEKGDLSSESTVSRIRTEHFPLTLESARPSHTSQYLCASTSTAQGSTPLHFGNGTRLTVT.

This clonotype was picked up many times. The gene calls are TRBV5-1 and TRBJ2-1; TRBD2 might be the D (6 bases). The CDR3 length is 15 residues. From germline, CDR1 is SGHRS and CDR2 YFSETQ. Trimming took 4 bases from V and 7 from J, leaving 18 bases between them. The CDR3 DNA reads TGCGCCAGCAGCCTTCTAGCGCCTTCCCAAAATGAGCAGTTCTTC. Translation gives CASSLLAPSQNEQFF.

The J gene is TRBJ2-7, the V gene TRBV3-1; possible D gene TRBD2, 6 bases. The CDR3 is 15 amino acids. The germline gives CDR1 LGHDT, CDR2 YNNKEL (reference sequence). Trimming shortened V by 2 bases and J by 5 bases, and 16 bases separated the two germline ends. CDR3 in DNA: TGTGCCAGCAGCCAACACAGCGGGCGGGAAGACGAGCAGTACTTC. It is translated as CASSQHSGREDEQYF.

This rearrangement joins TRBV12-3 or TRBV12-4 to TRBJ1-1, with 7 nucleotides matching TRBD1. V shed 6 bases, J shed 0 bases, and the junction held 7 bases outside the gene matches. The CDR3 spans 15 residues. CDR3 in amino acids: CASSGTETMNTEAFF. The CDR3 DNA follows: TGTGCCAGCAGCGGGACAGAGACAATGAACACTGAAGCTTTCTTT.

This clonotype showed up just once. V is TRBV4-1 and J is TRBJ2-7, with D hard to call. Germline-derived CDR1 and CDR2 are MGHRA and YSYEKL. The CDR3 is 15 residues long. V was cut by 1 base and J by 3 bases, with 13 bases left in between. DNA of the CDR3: TGCGCCAGCAGCCAAGGGGTCGGGCTCATCTACGAGCAGTACTTC. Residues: CASSQGVGLIYEQYF.

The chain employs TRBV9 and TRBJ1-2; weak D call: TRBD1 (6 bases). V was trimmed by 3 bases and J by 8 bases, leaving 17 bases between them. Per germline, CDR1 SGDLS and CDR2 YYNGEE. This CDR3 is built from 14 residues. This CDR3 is CASSDPHGGPGYTF. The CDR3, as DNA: TGTGCCAGCAGCGATCCCCATGGGGGGCCCGGCTACACCTTC.

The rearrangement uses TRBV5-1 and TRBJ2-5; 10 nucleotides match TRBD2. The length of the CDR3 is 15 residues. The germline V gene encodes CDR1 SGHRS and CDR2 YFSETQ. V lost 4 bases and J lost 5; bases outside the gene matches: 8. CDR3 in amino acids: CASSQTSGVRETQYF. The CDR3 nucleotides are TGCGCCAGCAGCCAAACTAGCGGGGTCCGGGAGACCCAGTACTTC.